This entry features one T cell receptor beta chain sequence. Its target is unknown. This entry comes from a study of OX40 agonist ivuxolimab in advanced cancers. In the study overall: Patients undergoing dose escalation presented with hepatocellular carcinoma, melanoma, renal cell or head and neck cancer. Treatment received earlier with anti-PD-1, anti-PD-L1 or anti-CTLA-4 agents was allowed, and around 40% had some. Those enrolled were roughly 85% male, with a mean age of about 66 years and ages from about 20 to 79. Study-wide findings and caveats: Those patients achieving a partial response at 0.1-3.0 mg/kg showed among the lowest clonal expansion.

The CDR3 is 13 residues long. CDR1 is SGHAT, CDR2 FQNNGV, per germline. Trimming pared 7 bases from V and 9 bases from J, leaving 15 bases between. Data came from immunoSEQ multiplex PCR; TCRdb stores just in-frame clones and leaves some out. The table lists about 41,000 clones, about 79% of them singletons, with 2% to 3% in the top ten. The sequence derives from an adult with an advanced solid tumor such as melanoma, head and neck, liver or kidney cancer. The sample here was CD4+ or CD8+ T cells sorted from blood, taken in a trial of the OX40 agonist ivuxolimab. This chain connects TRBV11-2 to TRBJ1-4; TRBD1 is a possible D gene (6 bases). The CDR3 DNA reads as TGTGCCAGCACAGCTTACAGGGAAAAAAAACTGTTTTTT. Translation gives CASTAYREKKLFF.